The source of this TCR beta chain is a study of blood T cells in healthy people across ages (dated by TCRdb to 2014 to 2015). About the investigation overall: In model experiments, template switching captured roughly one uniquely barcoded TCR beta cDNA molecule for every two T cells. Donors were grouped into four age groups: young (average roughly 15 years), middle-aged (about 40), aged (over 55) and long-lived (over 80). To avoid experimental bias, donors of different ages were spread randomly across the sequencing lanes. The study measured age-related changes in TCR beta repertoire diversity using deep sequencing normalized with unique cDNA molecular identifiers. The study analyzed two additional independent replicas of 1 million unique cDNA reads from the same blood draw for two donors, one aged 18 to 29 and one aged 80 or older. What the research found in general, with its limitations: There was a strong correlation between observed TCR beta diversity and the percentage of naive T cells measured by flow cytometry. The CMV infection status of donors was not known, potentially confounding age-related changes in expanded clonotypes. Compared with the aged group, the long-lived group had more naive CD4+ T cells, fewer expanded clones and increased TCR diversity, suggesting age selection. Estimates of total diversity based on one million sequenced T cells were considered lower bounds and underestimates. Observed TCR beta diversity per million T cells fell roughly linearly with age, and a significant reduction was already apparent by age roughly 40. Conclusive comparison of naive and antigen-experienced compartments was prevented by the profiling of bulk unsorted PBMCs.

The donors were some 36 Caucasian individuals from Russia, aged roughly 6 to 100 years, who were systemically healthy. Approximately 10 milliliters of peripheral blood were collected from each donor into EDTA-treated Vacutainer tubes. Ficoll-Paque density-gradient centrifugation was used to isolate PBMCs, with at least 6.5 million per sample. Trizol reagent was used to extract total RNA from PBMCs, with at least 5.5 micrograms per sample. The percentages of naive CD45RAhigh/CD27high T cells were determined by flow cytometry on a PBMC aliquot from every donor. Libraries were built with 5' RACE. Sequencing instrument: Illumina HiSeq 2500. The second PCR ran for about 7 to 11 cycles and used a J-beta primer mix along with a sample-barcoded 5' primer. Each TCR beta cDNA molecule received a unique molecular identifier from a template-switch 5' adaptor carrying 12 random nucleotides. Each sample yielded at least 2.5 million CDR3-containing paired-end reads. First-strand cDNA synthesis was performed from all RNA using the Mint cDNA synthesis kit, with priming by a TRBC-specific oligonucleotide. All cDNA was treated with uracil-DNA glycosylase and then went through a first 18-cycle PCR with the universal primers M1SS and BC2_uni_R. The study's own analysis went as follows. For normalization, 1 million high-quality reads were randomly selected from each sample, with every read carrying a distinct molecular identifier. Instead of being binned into consensus sequences, reads with shared molecular identifiers were discarded. MiTCR, with a Q25 quality threshold and the strictest error-elimination algorithm, was used for CDR3 identification, clonotype clustering and error correction. A nonparametric unseen species model with Euler transformation was used to estimate a lower bound on total TCR beta diversity. TCRdb itself trimmed the public reads at Q25 with fastp, ran MiXCR and retained productive beta chains. One record per CDR3 amino acid sequence lists the most common genes and DNA. The V and J calls shown here were made by TCRdb, not taken from the authors' results. For this sample there are fewer than 950,000 distinct CDR3 sequences; 53% appear just once. The ten largest make up roughly two fifths of the sample.

This clonotype was seen a few times. Its antigen specificity is not known. It has no much larger one-base neighbor in the sample; base qualities were not kept. The CDR3 measures 14 amino acids from cysteine to phenylalanine. Only the CDR3 DNA is retained, 42 bases long and in frame from the first base. A distance of 11 bases separates the germline ends of V and J, which lose 5 bases and 0 bases respectively. CDR1 and CDR2, per the germline V gene, are MNHEY and SVGAGI. The source of this sequence is a man at least 80 years old in good health. In this chain, TRBV6-5 is recombined with TRBJ2-7; no D gene is confidently identified. Sequencing input: blood. The sequenced DNA is TGTGCCAGCAGTCGAGAGGAAAGCTCCTACGAGCAGTACTTC. This gives the protein CASSREESSYEQYF.